The 17 T cell receptor beta chains in this list originate from one sample, sequenced in a study of blood T cells in healthy people across ages. Using a J-beta primer mix together with a sample-barcoded 5' primer, a second PCR was run for roughly 7 to 11 cycles. MiXCR, applied by TCRdb to the 5' RACE reads, yields one record per CDR3 protein. The sample holds around 750,000 distinct CDR3 sequences, roughly 50% seen once. Sequenced material: blood. Receptor source: a man aged 80 or over in good health.

This sequence joins TRBV6-1 and TRBJ2-4; 10 nucleotides match TRBD1. The last part of the DNA fits TRBJ2-7 better; the J call may be wrong. CDR3 size: 17 residues. Germline CDR1 is MNHNS and CDR2 is SASEGT. In DNA, the CDR3 is TGTGCCAGCAGAACCGGGACAGGGGCCGTGGCGAGCTACGAGCAGTACTTC. Amino acids: CASRTGTGAVASYEQYF.

This clonotype was found many times. The CDR3 DNA reads TGCGCCAGCAGCCGGGGACCCACTGAAGCTTTCTTT. Its translation: CASSRGPTEAFF. The genes are TRBV5-1 and TRBJ1-1, with TRBD1 as a possible D gene (5 bases). Trimming stripped 4 bases from V and 4 bases from J, with 8 bases between. The CDR3 covers 12 residues. In germline, CDR1 is SGHRS, CDR2 YFSETQ.

This sequence joins TRBV7-2 and TRBJ2-3; tentatively, D is TRBD2 (6 bases). Deletions cut 5 bases from V and 14 bases from J, with 23 bases between. Germline CDR1 is SGHTA and CDR2 is FQGNSA. This CDR3 region has 14 residues. CDR3 bases: TGTGCCAGCAGCCGTGGGGGGAAAGACAGATACGCGTATTTT. Translating gives CASSRGGKDRYAYF.

The rearrangement joins TRBV9 to TRBJ2-7; TRBD2 aligns across 7 bases. The germline V gene encodes CDR1 SGDLS and CDR2 YYNGEE. Germline trimming cut 3 bases from V and 4 bases from J; bases unmatched to any gene: 7. This CDR3 region has 14 residues. DNA for the CDR3: TGTGCCAGCAGCGGGGGGGAGGGCTGGTACGAGCAGTACTTC. Translating it yields CASSGGEGWYEQYF. The full variable domain, with the rest looked up from reference TRBV9 and TRBJ2-7, is DSGVTQTPKHLITATGQRVTLRCSPRSGDLSVYWYQQSLDQGLQFLIQYYNGEERAKGNILERFSAQQFPDLHSELNLSSLELGDSALYFCASSGGEGWYEQYFGPGTRLTVT.

This clonotype has more than one count but fewer than ten. This rearrangement joins TRBV2 to TRBJ2-7; 7 bases map to TRBD2. CDR1 SNHLY and CDR2 FYNNEI come from the germline V gene. The CDR3 runs to 13 residues. V shed 5 bases, J shed 6 bases, and the junction held 7 bases outside the gene matches. CDR3 nucleotide sequence: TGTGCCAGCAGTCCGTGGGAGGGCCGCGAGCAGTACTTC. This translates into CASSPWEGREQYF.

The V and J genes are TRBV6-6 and TRBJ1-2, with 8 bases lining up with TRBD1. Germline V lookup: CDR1 MNHNY, CDR2 SVGAGI (reference sequence). The junction had 7 bases not matched to a gene; V was cut back by 5 bases and J by 5 bases. CDR3 length equals 14 residues. DNA for the CDR3: TGTGCCAGCAGTCCGCGGACAGGGTCATATGGCTACACCTTC. Its protein product is CASSPRTGSYGYTF.

The J gene is TRBJ2-1, the V gene TRBV27, with D maybe TRBD2 (5 bases). The germline V gene encodes CDR1 MNHEY and CDR2 SMNVEV (reference sequence). Trimming took 3 bases from V and 7 from J, leaving 16 bases between them. There are 15 residues in the CDR3. CDR3 amino acids: CASSFRSGSPNEQFF. CDR3 nucleotide sequence: TGTGCCAGCAGTTTCCGCAGCGGTTCCCCGAATGAGCAGTTCTTC.

The CDR3 DNA reads TGTGCCAGCAGTACCAGGGGGCTCGCCAAAAACATTCAGTACTTC. Its translation is CASSTRGLAKNIQYF. This chain links TRBV28 with TRBJ2-4, with 8 bases aligning to TRBD1. J gave up 1 base and V 5 bases, and 4 bases lay outside the gene matches. CDR1 is MDHEN and CDR2 is SYDVKM in the germline V gene. The CDR3 runs 15 residues.

The chain links TRBV12-3 or TRBV12-4 to TRBJ2-3; D ambiguous. The CDR3 has 12 residues. Trimming shortened V by 5 bases and J by 3 bases, and 6 bases separated the two germline ends. Here the CDR3 DNA reads TGTGCCAGCAGTCTCAAAACAGATACGCAGTATTTT. It codes for CASSLKTDTQYF.

This chain connects TRBV5-1 to TRBJ2-3; 8 bases line up with TRBD2. Trimming cost V 1 base and J 4 bases; bases outside gene matches: 8. This CDR3 is built from 16 residues. Germline V gene sequence: CDR1 SGHRS, CDR2 YFSETQ. CDR3 residues: CASSLNSGGPADTQYF. CDR3 sequence (DNA): TGCGCCAGCAGCTTGAATTCGGGAGGGCCAGCAGATACGCAGTATTTT.

This chain connects TRBV24-1 to TRBJ1-2; a possible D gene is TRBD1 (6 bases). This CDR3 comprises 14 residues. Germline V gene lookup returns CDR1 KGHDR and CDR2 SFDVKD. The V and J ends lost 4 bases and 2 bases respectively, with 10 bases between them. The DNA of the CDR3 is TGTGCCACCAGTGACACAGGGAAGAACTATGGCTACACCTTC. Amino acids: CATSDTGKNYGYTF.

Points on this clonotype: The junction does not match germline at one end; this may be a read error. V gene TRBV11-1 combines with J gene TRBJ2-3, with a tentative D call TRBD1 (6 bases). The CDR3 contains 15 residues. Germline assignment: CDR1 SGHAT and CDR2 FQDESV (reference sequence). The CDR3 loop reads CASSQTGASTRYTYF. In DNA form, the CDR3 reads TGCGCCAGCAGCCAGACAGGCGCTTCCACAAGATACACGTATTTT.

The chain is built from TRBV11-2 and TRBJ1-6; D uncertain. The CDR3 runs 14 residues. Between the trimmed V and J ends, which lost 4 bases and 7 bases, there was a span of 11 bases. Germline V gene lookup returns CDR1 SGHAT and CDR2 FQNNGV. As DNA, the CDR3 is TGTGCCAGCAGCTCCCGACCGGGGAATTCACCCCTCCACTTT. Protein product: CASSSRPGNSPLHF.

This chain uses TRBV19 with TRBJ2-7; 8 bases are a match to TRBD2. The V and J ends lost 3 bases and 4 bases, in that order; junction bases with no gene match: 8. Germline CDR1 LNHDA, CDR2 SQIVND (reference sequence). The CDR3 runs to 15 residues. The CDR3, as DNA: TGTGCCAGTAGTATTTCCCCAGCGGGAGTTTACGAGCAGTACTTC. Encoded protein: CASSISPAGVYEQYF.

CDR3 nucleotide sequence: TGTGCCAGCAGGACACCCACTGAAGCTTTCTTT. It yields the protein CASRTPTEAFF. The chain has TRBV28 and TRBJ1-1; D is undetermined. V dropped 6 bases and J dropped 4 bases, with 6 bases sitting between them. The germline V gene has CDR1 MDHEN and CDR2 SYDVKM. The CDR3 extends over 11 amino acids.

The chain is built from TRBV5-1 and TRBJ2-7; tentative D call: TRBD2 (8 bases). Per germline, CDR1 SGHRS and CDR2 YFSETQ. The CDR3 contains 15 residues. The V gene lost 4 bases and the J gene lost 0 bases, with 14 bases spanning the gap. The CDR3 loop is CASSRGGQISYEQYF. Written as DNA, the CDR3 is TGCGCCAGCAGCCGGGGGGGACAGATCTCCTACGAGCAGTACTTC. The whole variable domain, filled in from reference TRBV5-1 and TRBJ2-7, reads KAGVTQTPRYLIKTRGQQVTLSCSPISGHRSVSWYQQTPGQGLQFLFEYFSETQRNKGNFPGRFSGRQFSNSRSEMNVSTLELGDSALYLCASSRGGQISYEQYFGPGTRLTVT.

J is TRBJ2-3 and V is TRBV11-2; TRBD2 aligns across 8 bases. V was clipped by 5 bases and J by 0 bases; unmatched bases: 7. The CDR3 is 16 residues long. Per germline, CDR1 SGHAT and CDR2 FQNNGV. Here the CDR3 reads CASSHLLAESTDTQYF. In DNA form, the CDR3 reads TGTGCCAGCAGCCACCTACTAGCGGAGAGCACAGATACGCAGTATTTT.